A selection of T cell receptor beta chains follows, all from one sample in a study of early T cells in non-severe SARS-CoV-2 infection. TCRdb used MiXCR to reprocess the 5' RACE reads, holding one entry per CDR3 protein. The table lists roughly 69,000 distinct CDR3 sequences, 8.5% to 10% of them singletons. Material: whole blood. All receptors come from an adult who was a healthcare worker with PCR-confirmed SARS-CoV-2 infection or an uninfected control (not recorded which). Both conserved end residues are trimmed from each CDR3.

V gene,CDR3 protein
TRBV7-9,ASSLMTGDGYT
TRBV18,ASSPYRADTQY
TRBV20-1,SARSLAGGLKTQY
TRBV30,AWISGREELF
TRBV19,ASSPTGSSYNEQF
TRBV11-2,ASSTDPYEQY
TRBV5-8,ASSFGGGTADTQY
TRBV6-5,ASSRTSGTTDTQY
TRBV10-2,ASRPTGDYGYT
TRBV6-1,ASSEGTGFYEQY
TRBV6-2/TRBV6-3,ASLPGGYEQY
TRBV29-1,SVEGTGSTDTQY
TRBV30,AWNSGTELGELF
TRBV7-9,ASSLGLAVDTQY
TRBV29-1,SVQGFETQY
TRBV7-8,ASRRLAGGYNEQF
TRBV12-3/TRBV12-4,ASSILQGLSGELF
TRBV6-4,ASREQGLTGTEAF
TRBV20-1,SARERTGQGFYNEQF
TRBV27,ASSLGENTEAF
TRBV2,ASSQSAQNTQY
TRBV20-1,SANLAEGVTEAF
TRBV9,ASSVGAGVGITYEQY
TRBV7-2,ASSFRLAENTGELF
TRBV11-2,ASSKELVTEAF
TRBV11-3,ASSQGPDTQY
TRBV5-1,ASSQSGRVSDTQY
TRBV7-3,ASSINTPGLAGDTGELF
TRBV11-2,ASSLGVDTQY
TRBV10-3,ATHRGMNTEAF
TRBV7-8,ASTLLGGRETQY
TRBV11-2,ASSPSGRAPSVELF
TRBV5-1,ASSSWANTGELF
TRBV7-2,ASSLAGTGVYNEQF
TRBV7-2,ASSLTSGAHNEQF
TRBV6-1,ASSGQGQTEAF
TRBV5-1,ASSLGQGSYEKLF
TRBV10-3,ATRGTGDNEQF
TRBV14,ASSRTSSNEQF
TRBV10-3,AISIARTGQETQY
TRBV11-2,ASSFPSGSSYNEQF
TRBV20-1,SALYIYEQY
TRBV15,ATSREVGYTDTQY
TRBV18,ASSERTGQPTSNYGYT
TRBV29-1,SVGDRGLFEAF
TRBV3-1,ASSRTYNQPQH
TRBV18,ASSHLRGFSATNEKLF
TRBV6-5,ASSYYGLTNTEAF
TRBV12-5,ASAIGLNEQF
TRBV11-1,ASSLELNTEAF
TRBV4-3,ASSQDIWGNEQF
TRBV2,ASSFGGGDTEAF
TRBV9,ASSAGTQNTGELF
TRBV11-2,ASSLGSFLNEQF
TRBV19,ASTTGHGVRKLF
TRBV5-5,ASSFRQGSEGETQY
TRBV20-1,SATSLSTDTQY
TRBV3-1,ASSVGTGRSGELF
TRBV10-3,ASGRASNQPQH